The present TCR beta chain was sequenced within a study of cytomegalovirus exposure and HLA in healthy donors. The study's findings and limits: A missense variant in DCLRE1C was later tied to TCR beta V- and J-gene trimming. It was approximately 170 TCR beta chains that were listed as cytomegalovirus-associated.

Comments on this clone: Its antigen remains unknown.

Amplification used 60 Vbeta primers and 13 Jbeta primers. Repertoires were generated with immunoSEQ multiplex PCR, while TCRdb's copy carries only in-frame clones and drops some. In the table there are around 170,000 clones, 70% to 85% of which are singletons. J was trimmed by 2 bases and V by 5 bases; bases with no gene match: 8. CDR1 is MNHNY and CDR2 is SVGAGI in the germline V gene (reference sequence). The CDR3 has 15 residues. This clonotype was sampled from a woman aged 40 to 50 in good health and CMV-seronegative. The specimen was PBMCs. This chain links TRBV6-6 with TRBJ2-7, with 8 bases identical to TRBD1. The CDR3 is CASSGPGQATYEQYF. The CDR3 region has the DNA TGTGCCAGCAGTGGCCCGGGACAGGCAACCTACGAGCAGTACTTC.